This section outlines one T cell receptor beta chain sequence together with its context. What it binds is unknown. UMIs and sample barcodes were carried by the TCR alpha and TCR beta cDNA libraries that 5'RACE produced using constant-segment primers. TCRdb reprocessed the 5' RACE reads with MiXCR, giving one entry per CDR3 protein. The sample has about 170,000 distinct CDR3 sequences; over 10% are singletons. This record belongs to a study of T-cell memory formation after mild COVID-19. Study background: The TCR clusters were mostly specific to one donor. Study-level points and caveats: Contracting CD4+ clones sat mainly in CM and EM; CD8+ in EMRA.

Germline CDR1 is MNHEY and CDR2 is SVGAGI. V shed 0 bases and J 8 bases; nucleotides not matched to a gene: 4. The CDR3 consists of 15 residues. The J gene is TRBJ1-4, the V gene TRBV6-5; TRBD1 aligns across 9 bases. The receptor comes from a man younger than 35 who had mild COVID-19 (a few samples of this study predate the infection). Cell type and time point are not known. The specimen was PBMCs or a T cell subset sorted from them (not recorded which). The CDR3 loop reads CASSYSTGGGEKLFF. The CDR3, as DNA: TGTGCCAGCAGTTACTCGACAGGGGGAGGCGAAAAACTGTTTTTT.